Listed below are T cell receptor beta chains from one sample, sequenced in a study of cytomegalovirus exposure and HLA in healthy donors. TCRdb's copy holds only in-frame clones and misses some; the assay was immunoSEQ multiplex PCR. The profile shows approximately 210,000 clones, about 85% of them singletons. Sequenced: PBMCs. Receptors originate from a woman aged 50 to 65 in good health and CMV-seronegative. The CDR3 runs from the conserved cysteine through the conserved F or W. A D gene is named only where the DNA matches it firmly. Expanded clones are given a class, and other clones once, few, many or no size at all.

abundance | j_gene | d_gene | v_gene | CDR3aa | CDR3nt
. | TRBJ2-5 | . | TRBV4-3 | CASSQTGSSGGPQETQYF | TGCGCCAGCAGCCAGACCGGCTCCTCGGGGGGCCCTCAAGAGACCCAGTACTTC
once | TRBJ1-2 | . | TRBV9 | CASSVAPGGGGYTF | TGTGCCAGCAGCGTAGCTCCGGGAGGAGGCGGCTACACCTTC
. | TRBJ1-4 | TRBD1 | TRBV7-2 | CASSVDRPATNEKLFF | TGTGCCAGCAGCGTGGACAGGCCTGCAACTAATGAAAAACTGTTTTTT
. | TRBJ2-7 | TRBD1 | TRBV6-5 | CASSQTGASSYEQYF | TGTGCCAGCAGTCAGACAGGGGCCAGCTCCTACGAGCAGTACTTC
many | TRBJ2-2 | . | TRBV29-1 | CSVVLGTGELFF | TGCAGCGTTGTTCTCGGGACCGGGGAGCTGTTTTTT
few | TRBJ2-3 | TRBD2 | TRBV6-1 | CATVGTSRSTDTQYF | TGTGCCACCGTTGGGACTAGCCGCAGCACAGATACGCAGTATTTT
. | TRBJ1-6 | . | TRBV28 | CASSRSGLSSYNSPLHF | TGTGCCAGCAGTAGAAGCGGCCTGAGCTCCTATAATTCACCCCTCCACTTT
. | TRBJ1-4 | TRBD1 | TRBV5-1 | CASSLEQGKGEKLFF | TGCGCCAGCAGCTTGGAACAGGGGAAAGGTGAAAAACTGTTTTTT
. | TRBJ2-3 | . | TRBV5-4 | CASRTGTDTQYF | TGTGCCAGCAGAACCGGGACAGATACGCAGTATTTT
once | TRBJ2-7 | TRBD1 | TRBV4-2 | CASSSRQGDNEQYF | TGTGCCAGCAGTTCGCGACAGGGGGACAACGAGCAGTACTTC
once | TRBJ1-4 | . | TRBV11-2 | CASSFLAGAKWTNEKLFF | TGTGCCAGCAGCTTTTTAGCGGGGGCGAAGTGGACTAATGAAAAACTGTTTTTT
. | TRBJ2-3 | . | TRBV4-3 | CASSQDSGITDTQYF | TGCGCCAGCAGCCAAGACTCAGGGATTACAGATACGCAGTATTTT
. | TRBJ2-7 | . | TRBV18 | CASSPAYPEQYF | TGTGCCAGCTCACCCGCGTACCCCGAGCAGTACTTC
. | TRBJ2-3 | . | TRBV7-2 | CASSRDRLSTDTQYF | TGTGCCAGCAGCCGCGACAGGCTTAGCACAGATACGCAGTATTTT
. | TRBJ2-7 | TRBD2 | TRBV28 | CASRSGSMVYEQYF | TGTGCCAGCCGTAGCGGGAGCATGGTCTACGAGCAGTACTTC
. | TRBJ2-7 | TRBD2 | TRBV9 | CASSTGTTYEQYF | TGTGCCAGCAGCACCGGGACTACCTACGAGCAGTACTTC
. | TRBJ2-1 | TRBD2 | TRBV5-1 | CASSYTARLAGDNEQFF | TGCGCCAGCAGCTACACCGCCCGGCTAGCGGGAGACAATGAGCAGTTCTTC